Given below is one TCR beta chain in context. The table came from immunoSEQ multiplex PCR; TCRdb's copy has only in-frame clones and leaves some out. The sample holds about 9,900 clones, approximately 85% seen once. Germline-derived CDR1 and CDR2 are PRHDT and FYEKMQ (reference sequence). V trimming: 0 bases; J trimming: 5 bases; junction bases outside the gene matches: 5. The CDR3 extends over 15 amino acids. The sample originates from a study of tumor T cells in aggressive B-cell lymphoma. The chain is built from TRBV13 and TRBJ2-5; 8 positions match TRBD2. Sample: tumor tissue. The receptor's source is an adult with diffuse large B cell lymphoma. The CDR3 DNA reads TGTGCCAGCAGCTTAGGGGCTAGCGGGCTGGAGACCCAGTACTTC. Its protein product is CASSLGASGLETQYF. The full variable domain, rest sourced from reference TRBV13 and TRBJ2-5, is AAGVIQSPRHLIKEKRETATLKCYPIPRHDTVYWYQQGPGQDPQFLISFYEKMQSDKGSIPDRFSAQQFSDYHSELNMSSLELGDSALYFCASSLGASGLETQYFGPGTRLLVL.